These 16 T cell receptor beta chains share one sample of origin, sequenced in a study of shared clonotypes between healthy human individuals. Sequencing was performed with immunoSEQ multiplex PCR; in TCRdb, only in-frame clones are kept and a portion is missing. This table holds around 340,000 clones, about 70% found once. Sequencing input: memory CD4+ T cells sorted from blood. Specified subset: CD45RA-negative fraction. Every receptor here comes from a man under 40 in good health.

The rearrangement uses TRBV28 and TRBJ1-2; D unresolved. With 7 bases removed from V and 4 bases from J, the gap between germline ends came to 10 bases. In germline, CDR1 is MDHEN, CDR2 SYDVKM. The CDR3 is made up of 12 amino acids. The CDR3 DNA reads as TGTGCCAGCAAAGGGAGCGGCTATGGCTACACCTTC. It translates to CASKGSGYGYTF.

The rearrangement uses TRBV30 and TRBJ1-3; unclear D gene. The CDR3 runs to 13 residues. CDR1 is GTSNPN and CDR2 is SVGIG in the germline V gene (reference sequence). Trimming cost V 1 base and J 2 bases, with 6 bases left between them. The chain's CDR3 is CAWSAGPGNTIYF. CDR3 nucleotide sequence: TGTGCCTGGAGTGCCGGTCCTGGAAACACCATATATTTT.

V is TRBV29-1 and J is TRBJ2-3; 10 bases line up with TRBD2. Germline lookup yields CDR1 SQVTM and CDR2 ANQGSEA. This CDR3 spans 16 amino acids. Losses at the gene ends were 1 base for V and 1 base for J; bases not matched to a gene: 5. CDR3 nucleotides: TGCAGCGTTGAAGGACTAGCGGGCCGGGGCACAGATACGCAGTATTTT. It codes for CSVEGLAGRGTDTQYF.

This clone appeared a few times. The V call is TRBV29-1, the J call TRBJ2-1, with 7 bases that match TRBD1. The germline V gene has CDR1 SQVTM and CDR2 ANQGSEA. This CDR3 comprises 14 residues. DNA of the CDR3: TGCAGTGATCGAGGGGGCGCCCCCTCCCATGAGCAGTTCTTC. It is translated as CSDRGGAPSHEQFF.

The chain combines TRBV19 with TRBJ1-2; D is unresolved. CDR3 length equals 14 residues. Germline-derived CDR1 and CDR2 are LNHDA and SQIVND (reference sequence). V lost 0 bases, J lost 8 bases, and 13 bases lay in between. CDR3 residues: CASSIDSGGYGYTF. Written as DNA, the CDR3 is TGTGCCAGTAGTATAGACAGTGGCGGGTACGGCTACACCTTC.

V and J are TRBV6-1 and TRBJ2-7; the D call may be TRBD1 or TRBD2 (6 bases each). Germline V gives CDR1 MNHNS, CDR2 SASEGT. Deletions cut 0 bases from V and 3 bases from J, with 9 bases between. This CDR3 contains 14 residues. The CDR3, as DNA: TGTGCCAGCAGTGAAGCGGGGGGCCGCTACGAGCAGTACTTC. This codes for CASSEAGGRYEQYF.

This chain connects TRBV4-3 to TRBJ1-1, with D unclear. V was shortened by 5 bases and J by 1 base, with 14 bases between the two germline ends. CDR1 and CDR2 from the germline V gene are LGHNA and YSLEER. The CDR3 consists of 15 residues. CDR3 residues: CASSERVLRNTEAFF. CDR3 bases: TGCGCCAGCAGCGAGCGGGTGCTGAGGAACACTGAAGCTTTCTTT.

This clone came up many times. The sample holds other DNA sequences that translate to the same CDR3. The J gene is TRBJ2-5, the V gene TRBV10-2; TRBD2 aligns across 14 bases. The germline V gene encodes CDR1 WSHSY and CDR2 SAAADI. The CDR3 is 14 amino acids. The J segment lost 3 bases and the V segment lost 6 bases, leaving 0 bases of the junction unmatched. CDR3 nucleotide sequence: TGCGCCAGCAGGGGACTAGCGGGAGAAGAGACCCAGTACTTC. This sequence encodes CASRGLAGEETQYF.

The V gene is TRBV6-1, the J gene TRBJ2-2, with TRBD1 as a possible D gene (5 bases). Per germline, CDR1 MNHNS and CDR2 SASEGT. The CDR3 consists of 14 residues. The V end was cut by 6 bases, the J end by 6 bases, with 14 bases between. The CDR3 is CASSLPGPAGELFF. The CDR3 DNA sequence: TGTGCCAGCAGCCTCCCAGGGCCGGCCGGGGAGCTGTTTTTT.

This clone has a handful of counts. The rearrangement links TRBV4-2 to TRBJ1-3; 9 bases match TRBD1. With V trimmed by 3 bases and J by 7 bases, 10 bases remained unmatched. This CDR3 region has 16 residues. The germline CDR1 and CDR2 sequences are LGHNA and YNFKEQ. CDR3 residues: CASSQPGQGALNTIYF. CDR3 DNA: TGTGCCAGCAGCCAGCCGGGACAGGGCGCTTTGAACACCATATATTTT.

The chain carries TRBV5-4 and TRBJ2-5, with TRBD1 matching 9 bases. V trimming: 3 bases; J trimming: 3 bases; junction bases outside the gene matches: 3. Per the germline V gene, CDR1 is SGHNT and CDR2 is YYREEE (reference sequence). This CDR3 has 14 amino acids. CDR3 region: CASSSDRGKETQYF. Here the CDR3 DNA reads TGTGCCAGCAGCTCGGACAGGGGAAAAGAGACCCAGTACTTC.

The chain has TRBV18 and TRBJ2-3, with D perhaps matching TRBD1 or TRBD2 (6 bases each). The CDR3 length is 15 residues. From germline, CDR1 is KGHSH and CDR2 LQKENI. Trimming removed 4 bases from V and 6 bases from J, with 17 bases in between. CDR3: CASSRTTGFADTQYF. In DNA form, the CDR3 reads TGTGCCAGCTCACGGACTACAGGGTTCGCGGATACGCAGTATTTT. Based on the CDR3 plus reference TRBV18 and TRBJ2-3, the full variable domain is NAGVMQNPRHLVRRRGQEARLRCSPMKGHSHVYWYRQLPEEGLKFMVYLQKENIIDESGMPKERFSAEFPKEGPSILRIQQVVRGDSAAYFCASSRTTGFADTQYFGPGTRLTVL.

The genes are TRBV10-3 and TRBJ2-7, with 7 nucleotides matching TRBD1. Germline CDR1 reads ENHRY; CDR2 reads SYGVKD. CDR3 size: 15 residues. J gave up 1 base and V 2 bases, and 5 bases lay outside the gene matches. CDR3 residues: CAISERGTASYEQYF. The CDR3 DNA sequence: TGTGCCATCAGTGAGAGGGGGACAGCATCCTACGAGCAGTACTTC.

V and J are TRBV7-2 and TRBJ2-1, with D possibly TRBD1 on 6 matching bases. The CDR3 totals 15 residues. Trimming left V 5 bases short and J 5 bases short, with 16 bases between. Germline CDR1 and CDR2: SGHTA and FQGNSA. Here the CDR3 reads CASSLWTALDNEQFF. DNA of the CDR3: TGTGCCAGCAGCCTATGGACAGCTCTGGACAATGAGCAGTTCTTC.

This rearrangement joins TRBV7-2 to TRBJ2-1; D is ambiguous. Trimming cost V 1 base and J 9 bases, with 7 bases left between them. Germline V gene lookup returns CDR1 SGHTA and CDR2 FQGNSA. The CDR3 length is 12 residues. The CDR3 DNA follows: TGTGCCAGCAGCTTAGAACGTGGTGAGCAGTTCTTC. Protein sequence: CASSLERGEQFF.

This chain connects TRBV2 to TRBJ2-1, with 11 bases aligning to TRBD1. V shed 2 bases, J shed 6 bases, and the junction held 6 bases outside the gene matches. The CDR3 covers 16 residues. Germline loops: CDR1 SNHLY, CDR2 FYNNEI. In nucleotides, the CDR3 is TGTGCCAGCAGTGAAACCTGGGGACAGGGGGGCAATGAGCAGTTCTTC. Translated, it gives CASSETWGQGGNEQFF.